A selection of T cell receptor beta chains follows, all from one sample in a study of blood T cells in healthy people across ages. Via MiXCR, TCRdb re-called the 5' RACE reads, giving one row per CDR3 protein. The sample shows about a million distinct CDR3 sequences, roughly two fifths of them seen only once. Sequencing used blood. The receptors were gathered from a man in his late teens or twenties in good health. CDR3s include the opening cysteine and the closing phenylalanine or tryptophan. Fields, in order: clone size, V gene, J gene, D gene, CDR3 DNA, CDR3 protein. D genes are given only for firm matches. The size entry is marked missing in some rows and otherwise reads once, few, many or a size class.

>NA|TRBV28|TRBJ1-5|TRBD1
TGTGCCAGCAGTCACAGGGACAGGGGTAATCAGCCCCAGCATTTT
CASSHRDRGNQPQHF
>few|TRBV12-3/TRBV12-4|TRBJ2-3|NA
TGTGCCAGCACCCTCGTGAGTACAGATACGCAGTATTTT
CASTLVSTDTQYF
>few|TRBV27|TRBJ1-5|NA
TGTGCCAGCAGTTTATCGGGGGGGTCGAGGCAGCCCCAGCATTTT
CASSLSGGSRQPQHF
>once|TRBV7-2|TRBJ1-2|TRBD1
TGTGACAGCAGCCACGGGACAGCCAATAACTATGGCTACACCTTC
CDSSHGTANNYGYTF
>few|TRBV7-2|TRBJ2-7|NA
TGTGCCAGCAGCAAGATGGGGCAGGTCATCTACGAGCAGTACTTC
CASSKMGQVIYEQYF
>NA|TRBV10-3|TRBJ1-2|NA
TGTGCCGTCAGTCCCGTTGCCGAACAGAACTATGGCTACACCTTC
CAVSPVAEQNYGYTF
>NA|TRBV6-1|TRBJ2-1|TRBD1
TGTGCCGGCAGCATCTTTAACGAATTCGGACAGGGAGAAAAGCATGAGCAGTTCTTC
CAGSIFNEFGQGEKHEQFF
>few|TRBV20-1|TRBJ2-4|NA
TGCAGTGCTAGAGATCTCGCACCCAACGAAGGCAAAAACATTCAGTACTTC
CSARDLAPNEGKNIQYF
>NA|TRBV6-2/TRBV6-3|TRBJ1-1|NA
TGTGCCAGCAGTTACGGTGATGGCGGCCGCACTGAAGCTTTCTTT
CASSYGDGGRTEAFF
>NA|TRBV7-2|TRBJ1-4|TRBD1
TGTGCCAGCAGCGGGGACAGGGGTCATGAAAAACTGTTTTTT
CASSGDRGHEKLFF
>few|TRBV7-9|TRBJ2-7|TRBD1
TGTGCCAGCAGCTCTCCGGGACAGAAGTCCTACGAGCAGTACTTC
CASSSPGQKSYEQYF
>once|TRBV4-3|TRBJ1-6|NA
TGCGCCAGCAGCCAAGGTCGGCGTAGTAATTCACCCCTCCACTTT
CASSQGRRSNSPLHF
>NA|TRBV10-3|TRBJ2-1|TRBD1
TGTGCCATCAAAGAAAGGACAGGGGAAGGTTTTGGGCCGTTCTTC
CAIKERTGEGFGPFF
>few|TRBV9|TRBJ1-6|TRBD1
TGTGCCAGCAGCGCCCCTGAGGGACAGCATGATTCACCCCTCCACTTT
CASSAPEGQHDSPLHF
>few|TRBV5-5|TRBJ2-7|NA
TGTGCCAGCAGCTTGGGAAGTGTTCCCGAGCAGTACTTC
CASSLGSVPEQYF
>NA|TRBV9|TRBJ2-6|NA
TGTGCCAGCCTCGATAGGACAGCCTCTGGGGCCAACGTCCTGACTTTC
CASLDRTASGANVLTF
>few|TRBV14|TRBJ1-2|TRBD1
TGTGCCAGCAGAACGACAGGGGGCGGGTATGGCTACACCTTC
CASRTTGGGYGYTF
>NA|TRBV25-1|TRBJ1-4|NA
TGTGCCAGCAGGACCCCGGGTGATAATGAAAAACTGTTTTTT
CASRTPGDNEKLFF
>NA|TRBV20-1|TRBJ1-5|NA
TGCAGTGCCTCTCAGGGCCAGGGGCAGCCCCAGCATTTT
CSASQGQGQPQHF
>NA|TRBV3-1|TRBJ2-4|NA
TGTGCCAGCAGCCAAGAAGGGGTGATAGCCAAAAACATTCAGTACTTC
CASSQEGVIAKNIQYF
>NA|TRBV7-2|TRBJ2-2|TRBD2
TGTGCCAGCAGCGTAAGACTAGCGGGGGACGGGGAGCTGTTTTTT
CASSVRLAGDGELFF
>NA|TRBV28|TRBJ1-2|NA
TGTGCCAGCAGTGCGGGCAGCATTAACTATGGCTACACCTTC
CASSAGSINYGYTF
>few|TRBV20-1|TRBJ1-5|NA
TGCAGTGCTACCATTATCGACTTGAACCAGCCCCAGCATTTT
CSATIIDLNQPQHF
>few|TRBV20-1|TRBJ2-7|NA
TGCAGTGCTAGAGATCCGACAGCGGCTCTCTACGAGCAGTACTTC
CSARDPTAALYEQYF
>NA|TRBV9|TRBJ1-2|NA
TGTGCCAGCAGCGTAGTGGGGGTAGACAATGGCTACACCTTC
CASSVVGVDNGYTF
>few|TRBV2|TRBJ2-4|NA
TGTGCCAGCAGTGAAAGTACGACAGGCGCCTCGCAGTACTTC
CASSESTTGASQYF
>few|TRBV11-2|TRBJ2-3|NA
TGTGCCAGCAGCTTTACTTCGGGGGCTTCGTTTGATACGCAGTATTTT
CASSFTSGASFDTQYF
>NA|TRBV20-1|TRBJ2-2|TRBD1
TGCAGTGCACCTGGACAGGTTAACACCGGGGAGCTGTTTTTT
CSAPGQVNTGELFF
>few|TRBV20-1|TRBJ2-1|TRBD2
TGCAGTGCTAGAGACCCAGTAGCGGGGTGGGCCTACAATGAGCAGTTCTTC
CSARDPVAGWAYNEQFF
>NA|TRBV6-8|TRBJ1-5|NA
TGTGCCTTTCACCGGGACCTCAATCAGCCCCAGCATTTT
CAFHRDLNQPQHF
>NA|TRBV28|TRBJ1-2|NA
TGTGCCAGCAGTTTAAGACAGCCGGTCTATGGCTACACCTTC
CASSLRQPVYGYTF
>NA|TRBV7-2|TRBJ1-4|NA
TGTGCCAGCAGCTTGTCAGGGTGGGAAAAACTGTTTTTT
CASSLSGWEKLFF
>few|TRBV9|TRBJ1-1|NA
TGTGCCAGCAGCGTAGAGGGAGAAGCTTTCTTT
CASSVEGEAFF
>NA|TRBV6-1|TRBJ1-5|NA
TGTGCCAGCATAGGACATCGGCAGCCCCAGCATTTT
CASIGHRQPQHF
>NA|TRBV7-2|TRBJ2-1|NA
TGTGCCAGCAGCTCCCCAGGGTTCAACAATGAGCAGTTCTTC
CASSSPGFNNEQFF
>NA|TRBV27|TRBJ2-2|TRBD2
TGTGCCAGCAGTTTCAATAGCGGGGGCCGACCCGGGGAGCTGTTTTTT
CASSFNSGGRPGELFF
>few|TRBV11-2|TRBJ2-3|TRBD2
TGTGCCAGCAGCTTAGATTCGGCTAGCGGGGTTCGTGATACGCAGTATTTT
CASSLDSASGVRDTQYF
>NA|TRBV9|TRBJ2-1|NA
TGTGCCAGCAGCGTAGGGGGGACGGCAGGGGAATCCTACAATGAGCAGTTCTTC
CASSVGGTAGESYNEQFF
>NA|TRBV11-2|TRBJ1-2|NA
TGTGCCAGCAGCTTAGATTTATCCCCAGTTAACTATGGCTACACCTTC
CASSLDLSPVNYGYTF
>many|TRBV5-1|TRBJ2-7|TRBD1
TGCGCCAGCAGCTTAACTGGGACAGCCTACGAGCAGTACTTC
CASSLTGTAYEQYF
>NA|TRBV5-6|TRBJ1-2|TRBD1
TGTGCCAGCAGCCTTTTGAGGGGGCTGAACTATGGCTACACCTTC
CASSLLRGLNYGYTF
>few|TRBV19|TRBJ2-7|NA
TGTGCCAGTAGTATTAGACAAGTAGACAGTGTCATCCACGAGCAGTACTTC
CASSIRQVDSVIHEQYF
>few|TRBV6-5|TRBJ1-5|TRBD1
TGTGCCAGCAGTTACAGGGCAGGGGGACAGCCCCAGCATTTT
CASSYRAGGQPQHF
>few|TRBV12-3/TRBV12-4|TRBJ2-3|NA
TGTGCCAGCACCCCGGCGGGGGCCAAGGATACGCAGTATTTT
CASTPAGAKDTQYF
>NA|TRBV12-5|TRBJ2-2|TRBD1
TGTGCTAGTGGTTTGGTCCCGGGGACAGGGGGACGCGGGGAGCTGTTTTTT
CASGLVPGTGGRGELFF
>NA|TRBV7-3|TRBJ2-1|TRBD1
TGTGCCAGCAGCCGAGGGACAGGACATAGTTACAATGAGCAGTTCTTC
CASSRGTGHSYNEQFF
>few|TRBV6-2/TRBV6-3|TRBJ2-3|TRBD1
TGTGCCAGCACCTTCCACCGGGACAGGACCCTAGATACGCAGTATTTT
CASTFHRDRTLDTQYF
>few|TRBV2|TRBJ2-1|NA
TGTGCCAGCAGTGCTTTTATTAATGAGCAGTTCTTC
CASSAFINEQFF
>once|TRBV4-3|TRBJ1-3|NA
TGCGCCAGCAGCCAAGGCCCCGGGGCTCTGGAAACACTCTTATATTTT
CASSQGPGALETLLYF
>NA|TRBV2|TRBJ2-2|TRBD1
TGTGCCAGCTCGGGACAGGGAGCAGGCACCGGGGAGCTGTTTTTT
CASSGQGAGTGELFF
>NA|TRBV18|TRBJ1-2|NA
TGTGCCAGCTCGGCCCCGGGGGGGGCAGCTAGTGGCTACACCTTC
CASSAPGGAASGYTF
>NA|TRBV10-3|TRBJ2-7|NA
TGTGCCATCAGTGAGGAGGAAGACAATGAGCAGTACTTC
CAISEEEDNEQYF
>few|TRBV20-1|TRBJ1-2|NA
TGCAGTGTCCAGCAAGGGCTTGGCGGCTACACCTTC
CSVQQGLGGYTF
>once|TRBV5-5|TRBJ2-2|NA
TGTGCCAGCAGCTGGGGCCAGGGGCTCGGAAACACCGGGGAGCTGTTTTTT
CASSWGQGLGNTGELFF
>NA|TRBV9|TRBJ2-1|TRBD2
TGTGCCAGCAGCGAGCGGGATAGCGGGGGAGGATACAATGAGCAGTTCTTC
CASSERDSGGGYNEQFF
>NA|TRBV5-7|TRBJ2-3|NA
TGTGTCACGACCAGACGAAGGGCCTTCACAGATACGCAGTATTTT
CVTTRRRAFTDTQYF
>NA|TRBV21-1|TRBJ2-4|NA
TGTGCCAGCCTCAGGGGGCAGTTCAAAAACATTCAGTACTTC
CASLRGQFKNIQYF